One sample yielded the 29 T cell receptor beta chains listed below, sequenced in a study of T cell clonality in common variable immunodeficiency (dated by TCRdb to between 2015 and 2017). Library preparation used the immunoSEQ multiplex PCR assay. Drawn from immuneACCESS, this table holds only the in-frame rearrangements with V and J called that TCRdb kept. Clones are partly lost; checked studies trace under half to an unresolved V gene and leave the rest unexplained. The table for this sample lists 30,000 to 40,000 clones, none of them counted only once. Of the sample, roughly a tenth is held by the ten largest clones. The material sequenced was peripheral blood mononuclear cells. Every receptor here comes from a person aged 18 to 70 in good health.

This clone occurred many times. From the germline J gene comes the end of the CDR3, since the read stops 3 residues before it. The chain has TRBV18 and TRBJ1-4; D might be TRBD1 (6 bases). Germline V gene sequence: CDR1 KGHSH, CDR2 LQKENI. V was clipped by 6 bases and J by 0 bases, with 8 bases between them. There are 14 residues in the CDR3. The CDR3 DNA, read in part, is TGTGCCAGCTCTTCAGGGGCAACTAATGAAAAA. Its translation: CASSSGATNEK. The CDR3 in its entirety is CASSSGATNEKLFF.

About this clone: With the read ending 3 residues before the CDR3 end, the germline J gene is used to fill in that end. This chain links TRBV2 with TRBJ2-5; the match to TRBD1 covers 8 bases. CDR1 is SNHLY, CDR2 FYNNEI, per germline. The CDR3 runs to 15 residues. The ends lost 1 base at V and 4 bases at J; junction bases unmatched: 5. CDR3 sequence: CASSEGAGGIETQYF. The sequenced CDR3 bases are TGTGCCAGCAGTGAAGGGGCAGGGGGCATAGAGACC.

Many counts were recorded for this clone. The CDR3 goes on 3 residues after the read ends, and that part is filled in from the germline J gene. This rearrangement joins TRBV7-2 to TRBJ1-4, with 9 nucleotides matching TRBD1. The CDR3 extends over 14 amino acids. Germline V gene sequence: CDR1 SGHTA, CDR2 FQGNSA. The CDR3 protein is CASSLAPGTGKLFF. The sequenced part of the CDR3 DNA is TGTGCCAGCAGCTTAGCGCCCGGGACAGGGAAA.

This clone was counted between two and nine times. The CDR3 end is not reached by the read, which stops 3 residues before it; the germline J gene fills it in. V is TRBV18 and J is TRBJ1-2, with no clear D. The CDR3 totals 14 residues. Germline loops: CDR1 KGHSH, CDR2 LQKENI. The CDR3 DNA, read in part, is TGTGCCAGCTCACCGGCAGGTACCCCCTACGAC. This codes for CASSPAGTPYD. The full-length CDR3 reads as CASSPAGTPYDYTF.

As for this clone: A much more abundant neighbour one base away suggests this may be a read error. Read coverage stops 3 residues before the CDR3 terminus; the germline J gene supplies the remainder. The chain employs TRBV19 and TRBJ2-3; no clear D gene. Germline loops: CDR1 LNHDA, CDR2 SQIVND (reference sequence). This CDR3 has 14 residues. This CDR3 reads CASSIVGFNQPQYF. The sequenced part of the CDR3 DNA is TGTGCCAGTAGTATAGTGGGCTTCAATCAGCCG.

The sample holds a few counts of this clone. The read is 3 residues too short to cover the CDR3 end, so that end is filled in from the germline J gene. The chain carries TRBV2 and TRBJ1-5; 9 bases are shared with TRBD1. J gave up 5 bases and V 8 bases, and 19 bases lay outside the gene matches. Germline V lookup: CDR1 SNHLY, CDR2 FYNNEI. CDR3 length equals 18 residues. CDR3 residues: CASGYSYGQGSGDQPQHF. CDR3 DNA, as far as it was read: TGTGCCAGCGGATACAGCTACGGACAGGGGTCTGGCGATCAGCCC. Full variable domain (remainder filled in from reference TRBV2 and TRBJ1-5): EPEVTQTPSHQVTQMGQEVILRCVPISNHLYFYWYRQILGQKVEFLVSFYNNEISEKSEIFDDQFSVERPDGSNFTLKIRSTKLEDSAMYFCASGYSYGQGSGDQPQHFGDGTRLSIL.

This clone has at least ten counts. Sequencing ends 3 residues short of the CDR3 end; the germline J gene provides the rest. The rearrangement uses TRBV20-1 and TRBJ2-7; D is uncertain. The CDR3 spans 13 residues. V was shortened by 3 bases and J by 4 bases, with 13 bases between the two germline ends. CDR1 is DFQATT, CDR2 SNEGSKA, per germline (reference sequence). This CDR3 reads CSASFHAEYEQYF. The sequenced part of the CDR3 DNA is TGCAGTGCTAGTTTTCATGCGGAATACGAG.

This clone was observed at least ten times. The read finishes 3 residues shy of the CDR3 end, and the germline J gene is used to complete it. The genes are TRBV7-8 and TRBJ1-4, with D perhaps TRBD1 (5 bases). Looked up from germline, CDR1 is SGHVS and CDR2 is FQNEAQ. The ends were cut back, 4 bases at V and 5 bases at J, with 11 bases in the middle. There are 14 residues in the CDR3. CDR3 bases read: TGTGCCAGCAGCTCCGACAGAATGAATGAAAAA. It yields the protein CASSSDRMNEK. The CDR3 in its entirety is CASSSDRMNEKLFF.

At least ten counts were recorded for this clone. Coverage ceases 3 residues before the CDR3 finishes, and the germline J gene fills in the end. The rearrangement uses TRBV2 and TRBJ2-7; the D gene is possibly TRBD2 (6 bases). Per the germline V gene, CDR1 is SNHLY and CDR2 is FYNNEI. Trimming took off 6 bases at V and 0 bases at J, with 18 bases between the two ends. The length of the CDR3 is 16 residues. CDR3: CASRDPGRGFSYEQYF. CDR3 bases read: TGTGCCAGCAGGGACCCGGGGCGGGGATTCTCCTACGAG.

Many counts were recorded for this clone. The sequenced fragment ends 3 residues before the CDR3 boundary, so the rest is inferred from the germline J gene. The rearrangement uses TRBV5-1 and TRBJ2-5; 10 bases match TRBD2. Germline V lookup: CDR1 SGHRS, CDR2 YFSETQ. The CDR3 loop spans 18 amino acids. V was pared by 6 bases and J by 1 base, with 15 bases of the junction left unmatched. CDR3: CASTPGGNLAGAQETQYF. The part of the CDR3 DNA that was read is TGCGCCAGCACACCCGGGGGGAATCTAGCGGGAGCCCAAGAGACC.

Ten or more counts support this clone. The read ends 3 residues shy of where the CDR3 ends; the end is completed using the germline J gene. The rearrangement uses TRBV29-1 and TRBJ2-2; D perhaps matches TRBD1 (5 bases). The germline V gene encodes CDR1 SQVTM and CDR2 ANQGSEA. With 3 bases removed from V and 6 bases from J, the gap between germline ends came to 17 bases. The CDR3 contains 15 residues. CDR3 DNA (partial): TGCAGCGTTGATAATGGGGCGCGAGGTCCCGGGGAG. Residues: CSVDNGARGPGE. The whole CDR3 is CSVDNGARGPGELFF.

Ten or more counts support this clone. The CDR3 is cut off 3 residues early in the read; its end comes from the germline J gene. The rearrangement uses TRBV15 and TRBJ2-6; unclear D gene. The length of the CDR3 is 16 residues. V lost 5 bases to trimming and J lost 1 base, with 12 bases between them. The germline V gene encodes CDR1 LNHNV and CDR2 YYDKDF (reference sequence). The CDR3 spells CATSQTTGSGANVLTF. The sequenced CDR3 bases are TGTGCCACCAGCCAAACAACCGGGTCTGGGGCCAACGTC.

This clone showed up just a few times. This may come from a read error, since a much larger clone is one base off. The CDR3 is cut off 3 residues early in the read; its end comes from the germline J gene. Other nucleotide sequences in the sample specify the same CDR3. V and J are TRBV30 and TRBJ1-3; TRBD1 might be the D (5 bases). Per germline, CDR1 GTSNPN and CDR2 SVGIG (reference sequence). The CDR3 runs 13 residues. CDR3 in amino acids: CAWSRGSGNTIYF. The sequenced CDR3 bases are TGTGCCTGGAGTAGGGGCTCCGGAAACACG.

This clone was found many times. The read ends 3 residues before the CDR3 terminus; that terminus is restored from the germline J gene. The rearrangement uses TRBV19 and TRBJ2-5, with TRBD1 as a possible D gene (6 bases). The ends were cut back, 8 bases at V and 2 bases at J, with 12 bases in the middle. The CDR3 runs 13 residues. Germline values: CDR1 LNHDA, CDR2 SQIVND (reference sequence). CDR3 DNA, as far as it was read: TGTGCCAGTGGGAGACAGGAGCAAGAGACC. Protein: CASGRQEQET. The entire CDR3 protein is CASGRQEQETQYF.

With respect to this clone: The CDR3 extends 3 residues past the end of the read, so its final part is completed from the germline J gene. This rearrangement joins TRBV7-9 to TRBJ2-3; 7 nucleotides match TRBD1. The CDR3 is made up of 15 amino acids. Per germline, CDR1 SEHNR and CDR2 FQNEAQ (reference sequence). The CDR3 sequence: CASSQGIQGNQPQYF. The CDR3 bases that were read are TGTGCCAGCAGCCAAGGGATACAGGGGAATCAGCCG. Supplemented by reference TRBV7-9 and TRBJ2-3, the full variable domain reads DTGVSQNPRHKITKRGQNVTFRCDPISEHNRLYWYRQTLGQGPEFLTYFQNEAQLEKSRLLSDRFSAERPKGSFSTLEIQRTEQGDSAMYLCASSQGIQGNQPQYFGPGTRLTVL.

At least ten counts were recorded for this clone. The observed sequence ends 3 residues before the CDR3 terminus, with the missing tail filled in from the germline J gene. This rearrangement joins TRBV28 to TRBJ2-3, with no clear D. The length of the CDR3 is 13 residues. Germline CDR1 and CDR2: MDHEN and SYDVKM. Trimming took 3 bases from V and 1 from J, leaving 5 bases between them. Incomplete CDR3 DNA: TGTGCCAGCAGTTTCGAGGGCACAGATACG. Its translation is CASSFEGTDT. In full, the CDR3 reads CASSFEGTDTQYF.

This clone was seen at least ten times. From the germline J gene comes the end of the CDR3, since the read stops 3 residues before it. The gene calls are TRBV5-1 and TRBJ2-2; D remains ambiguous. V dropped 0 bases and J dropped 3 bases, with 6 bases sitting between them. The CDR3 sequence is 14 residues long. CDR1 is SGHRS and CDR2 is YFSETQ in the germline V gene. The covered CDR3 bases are TGCGCCAGCAGCTTGGCTATCGACACCGGGGAG. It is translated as CASSLAIDTGE. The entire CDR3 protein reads CASSLAIDTGELFF.

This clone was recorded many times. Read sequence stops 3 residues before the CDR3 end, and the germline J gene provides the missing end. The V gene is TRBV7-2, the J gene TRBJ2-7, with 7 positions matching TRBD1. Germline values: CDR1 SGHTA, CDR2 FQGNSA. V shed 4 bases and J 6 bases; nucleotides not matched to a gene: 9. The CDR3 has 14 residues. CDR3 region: CASSSSKDRAEQYF. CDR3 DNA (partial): TGTGCCAGCAGCTCGTCCAAAGACAGGGCCGAG. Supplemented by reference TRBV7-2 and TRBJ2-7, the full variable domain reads GAGVSQSPSNKVTEKGKDVELRCDPISGHTALYWYRQSLGQGLEFLIYFQGNSAPDKSGLPSDRFSAERTGGSVSTLTIQRTQQEDSAVYLCASSSSKDRAEQYFGPGTRLTVT.

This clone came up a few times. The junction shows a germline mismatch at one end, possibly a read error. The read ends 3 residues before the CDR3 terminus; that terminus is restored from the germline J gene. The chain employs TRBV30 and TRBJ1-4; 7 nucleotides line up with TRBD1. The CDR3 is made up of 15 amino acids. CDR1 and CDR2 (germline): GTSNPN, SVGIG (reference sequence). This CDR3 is CVWRPGTATNEKLFF. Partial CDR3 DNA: TGTGTCTGGAGACCCGGGACAGCCACTAATGAAAAA.

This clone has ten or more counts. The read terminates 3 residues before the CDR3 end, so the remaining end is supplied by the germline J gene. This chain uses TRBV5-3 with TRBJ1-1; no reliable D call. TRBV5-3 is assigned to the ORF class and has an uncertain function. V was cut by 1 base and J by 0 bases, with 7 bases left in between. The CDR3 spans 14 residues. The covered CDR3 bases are TGTGCCAGAAGCTTGAAAGGGCTGAACACTGAA. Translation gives CARSLKGLNTE. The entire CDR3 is CARSLKGLNTEAFF.

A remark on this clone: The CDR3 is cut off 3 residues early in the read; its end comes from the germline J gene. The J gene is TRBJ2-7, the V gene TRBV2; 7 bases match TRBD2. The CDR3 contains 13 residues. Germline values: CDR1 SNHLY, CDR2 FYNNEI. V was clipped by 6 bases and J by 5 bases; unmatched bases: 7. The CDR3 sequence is CASRSSGGNEQYF. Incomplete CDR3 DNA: TGTGCCAGCAGGTCGTCGGGGGGAAACGAG. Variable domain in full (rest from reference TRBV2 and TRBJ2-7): EPEVTQTPSHQVTQMGQEVILRCVPISNHLYFYWYRQILGQKVEFLVSFYNNEISEKSEIFDDQFSVERPDGSNFTLKIRSTKLEDSAMYFCASRSSGGNEQYFGPGTRLTVT.

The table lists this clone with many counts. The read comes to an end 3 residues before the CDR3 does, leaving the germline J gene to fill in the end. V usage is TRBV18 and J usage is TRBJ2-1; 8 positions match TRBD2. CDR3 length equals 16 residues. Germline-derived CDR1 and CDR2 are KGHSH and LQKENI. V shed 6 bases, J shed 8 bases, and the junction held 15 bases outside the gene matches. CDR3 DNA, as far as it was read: TGTGCCAGCTCGCCGGGCGGGGGGCGGTTGAACGATGAG. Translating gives CASSPGGGRLNDE. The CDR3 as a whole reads CASSPGGGRLNDEQFF.

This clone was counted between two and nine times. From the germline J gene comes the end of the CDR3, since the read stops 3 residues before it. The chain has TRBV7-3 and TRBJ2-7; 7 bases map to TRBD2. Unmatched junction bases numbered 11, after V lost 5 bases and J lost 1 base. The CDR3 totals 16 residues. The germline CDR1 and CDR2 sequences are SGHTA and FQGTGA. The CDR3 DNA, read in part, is TGTGCCAGCAGCCCAGGTACCGGACTAGGGTCCTACGAG. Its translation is CASSPGTGLGSYE. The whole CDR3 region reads CASSPGTGLGSYEQYF.

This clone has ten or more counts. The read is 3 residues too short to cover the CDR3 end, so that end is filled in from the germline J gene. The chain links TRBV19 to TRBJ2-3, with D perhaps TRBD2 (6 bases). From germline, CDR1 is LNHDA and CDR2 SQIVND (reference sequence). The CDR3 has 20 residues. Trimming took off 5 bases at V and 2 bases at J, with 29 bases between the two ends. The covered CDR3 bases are TGTGCCAGTAGTTCCGTAGGACATTTAAGGAGGGGTAGACACACAGATACG. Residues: CASSSVGHLRRGRHTDT. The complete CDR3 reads CASSSVGHLRRGRHTDTQYF.

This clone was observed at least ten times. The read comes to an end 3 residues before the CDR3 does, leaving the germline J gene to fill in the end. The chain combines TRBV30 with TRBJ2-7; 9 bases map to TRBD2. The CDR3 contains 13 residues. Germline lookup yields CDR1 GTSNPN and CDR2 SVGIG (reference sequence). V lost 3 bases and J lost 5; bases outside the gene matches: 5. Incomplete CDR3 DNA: TGTGCCTGGAGCCCGGGACTAGCCAACGAG. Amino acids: CAWSPGLANE. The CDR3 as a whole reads CAWSPGLANEQYF.

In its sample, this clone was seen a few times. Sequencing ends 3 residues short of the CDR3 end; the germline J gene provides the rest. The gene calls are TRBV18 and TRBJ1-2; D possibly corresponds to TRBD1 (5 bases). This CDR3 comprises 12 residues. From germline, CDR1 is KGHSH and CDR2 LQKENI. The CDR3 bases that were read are TGTGCCAGCTCGCGGGACTCCCTGGCC. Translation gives CASSRDSLA. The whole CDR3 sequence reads CASSRDSLAYTF. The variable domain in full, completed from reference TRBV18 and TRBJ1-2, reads NAGVMQNPRHLVRRRGQEARLRCSPMKGHSHVYWYRQLPEEGLKFMVYLQKENIIDESGMPKERFSAEFPKEGPSILRIQQVVRGDSAAYFCASSRDSLAYTFGSGTRLTVV.

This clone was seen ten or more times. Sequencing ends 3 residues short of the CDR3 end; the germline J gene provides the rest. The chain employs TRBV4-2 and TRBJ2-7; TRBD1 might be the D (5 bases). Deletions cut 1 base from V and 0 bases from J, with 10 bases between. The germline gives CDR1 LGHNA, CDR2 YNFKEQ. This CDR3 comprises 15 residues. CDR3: CASSQGSTASYEQYF. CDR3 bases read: TGTGCCAGCAGCCAAGGATCGACAGCCTCCTACGAG.

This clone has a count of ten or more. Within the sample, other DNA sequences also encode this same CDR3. The covered CDR3 bases are TGCAGCGTTAGACAGGGGTTGGAC. It yields the protein CSVRQGLD. From start to end, the CDR3 is CSVRQGLDYTF. The chain uses TRBV29-1 and TRBJ1-2; 8 bases align to TRBD1. The read falls 3 residues short of the CDR3 end, and the missing part is taken from the germline J gene. The germline CDR1 and CDR2 sequences are SQVTM and ANQGSEA. CDR3 size: 11 residues.

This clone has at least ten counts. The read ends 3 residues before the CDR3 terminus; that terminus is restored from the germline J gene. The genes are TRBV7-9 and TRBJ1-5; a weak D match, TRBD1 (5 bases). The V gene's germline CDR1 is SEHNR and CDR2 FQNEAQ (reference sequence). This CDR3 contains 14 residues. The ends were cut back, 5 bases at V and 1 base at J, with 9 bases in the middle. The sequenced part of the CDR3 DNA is TGTGCCAGCAGCGTGGAGGGGAGCAATCAGCCC. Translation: CASSVEGSNQP. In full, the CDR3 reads CASSVEGSNQPQHF.